This T cell receptor (beta chain) emerged from a study of blood T cell repertoires in COVID-19. Trimming took 6 bases from V and 1 from J; bases not matched to a gene: 4. The germline CDR1 and CDR2 sequences are MNHEY and SVGAGI. The CDR3 covers 14 residues. Sequenced by immunoSEQ multiplex PCR; TCRdb stores in-frame clones only, minus some. The data contain around 200,000 clones, roughly 88% of them seen just once; the ten biggest clones take up around 3.8%. V gene TRBV6-5 combines with J gene TRBJ1-1; 8 bases match TRBD1. This receptor was identified in a woman between 40 and 50 years old with acute COVID-19. The sequenced sample was PBMCs or T cells enriched from blood (not recorded which). CDR3 in DNA: TGTGCCAGCAGACAAGACAGGGGGAACACTGAAGCTTTCTTT. Translation gives CASRQDRGNTEAFF.